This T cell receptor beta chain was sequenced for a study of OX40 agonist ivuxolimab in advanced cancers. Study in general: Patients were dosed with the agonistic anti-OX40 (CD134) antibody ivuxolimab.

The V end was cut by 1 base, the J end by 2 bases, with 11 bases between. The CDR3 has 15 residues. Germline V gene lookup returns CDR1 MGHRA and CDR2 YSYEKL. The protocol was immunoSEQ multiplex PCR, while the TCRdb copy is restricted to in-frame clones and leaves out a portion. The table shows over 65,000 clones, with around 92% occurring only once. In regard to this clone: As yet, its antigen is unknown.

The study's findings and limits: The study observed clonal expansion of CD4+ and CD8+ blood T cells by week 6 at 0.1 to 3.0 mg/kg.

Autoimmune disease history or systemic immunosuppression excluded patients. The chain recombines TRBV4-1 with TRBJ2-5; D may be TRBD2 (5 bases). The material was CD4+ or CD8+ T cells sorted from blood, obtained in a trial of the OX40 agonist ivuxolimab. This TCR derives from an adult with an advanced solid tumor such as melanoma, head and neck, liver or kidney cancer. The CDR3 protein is CASSQGPLAQETQYF. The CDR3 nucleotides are TGCGCCAGCAGCCAAGGCCCCCTAGCACAAGAGACCCAGTACTTC.